A single sample gave rise to the 8 T cell receptor beta chains below, sequenced in a study of response to subunit inactivated influenza vaccine. TCRdb reprocessed the RT-PCR reads via MiXCR and lists one record per CDR3 protein. The table includes approximately 700,000 distinct CDR3 sequences, 14% detected once. The specimen was PBMCs from blood, collected 14 to 15 days before vaccination. These receptors were taken from a man aged 50-60 years who received an inactivated influenza vaccine.

This clonotype has a handful of counts. The chain combines TRBV20-1 with TRBJ2-7; possibly TRBD2 for D (5 bases). The CDR3 length is 16 residues. Trimming removed 0 bases from V and 2 bases from J, with 17 bases in between. Germline CDR1 reads DFQATT; CDR2 reads SNEGSKA (reference sequence). The CDR3 DNA reads TGCAGTGCTAGAGATTTCCTGAGCGGAGACACCTACGAGCAGTACTTC. Amino acid sequence: CSARDFLSGDTYEQYF.

This clonotype was recorded a few times. The rearrangement uses TRBV20-1 and TRBJ2-1, with 11 bases aligning to TRBD2. The CDR3 has 14 residues. Losses at the gene ends were 5 bases for V and 7 bases for J; bases not matched to a gene: 7. The germline gives CDR1 DFQATT, CDR2 SNEGSKA (reference sequence). CDR3 in DNA: TGCAGTGCTCAAGGGGCTAGCGGGAGGAATGAGCAGTTCTTC. This sequence encodes CSAQGASGRNEQFF.

CDR3 loop: CATGWDQETQYF. The CDR3 DNA sequence: TGTGCCACCGGTTGGGACCAAGAGACCCAGTACTTC. The chain uses TRBV12-3 or TRBV12-4 and TRBJ2-5; D uncertain. This CDR3 comprises 12 residues. Trimming took off 10 bases at V and 0 bases at J, with 9 bases between the two ends.

This clonotype was found many times. The V call is TRBV7-8, the J call TRBJ2-7, with TRBD1 as a possible D gene (5 bases). Looked up from germline, CDR1 is SGHVS and CDR2 is FQNEAQ. The germline V and J ends were trimmed by 0 bases and 2 bases, with 5 bases remaining between them. The CDR3 has 13 residues. The CDR3 region is CASSLADTYEQYF. The CDR3, as DNA: TGTGCCAGCAGCTTAGCGGACACCTACGAGCAGTACTTC.

In this sample, this clonotype turned up many times. The chain links TRBV12-3 or TRBV12-4 to TRBJ2-2, with unresolved D. The V end was cut by 2 bases, the J end by 5 bases, with 6 bases between. This CDR3 has 13 residues. In DNA form, the CDR3 reads TGTGCCAGCAGTTTATGGGGAACCGGGGAGCTGTTTTTT. This sequence encodes CASSLWGTGELFF.

This clonotype was observed a handful of times. The J gene is TRBJ2-3, the V gene TRBV4-3, with D perhaps matching TRBD2 (5 bases). The CDR3 contains 16 residues. The germline V gene encodes CDR1 LGHNA and CDR2 YSLEER. V was cut by 0 bases and J by 2 bases, with 12 bases left in between. CDR3 nucleotides: TGCGCCAGCAGCCAAGATTTCGCGGGCTCCACAGATACGCAGTATTTT. This translates into CASSQDFAGSTDTQYF.

This chain uses TRBV29-1 with TRBJ2-3; D might be TRBD1 or TRBD2, each matching 5 bases. V lost 3 bases to trimming and J lost 2 bases, with 15 bases between them. CDR1 and CDR2 from the germline V gene are SQVTM and ANQGSEA. The CDR3 contains 15 residues. CDR3 nucleotides: TGCAGCGTTGACATCCGGGACGAACCCACAGATACGCAGTATTTT. Amino acid sequence: CSVDIRDEPTDTQYF.

This clonotype was seen only a few times. The chain carries TRBV10-3 and TRBJ2-3, with 9 bases lining up with TRBD2. The CDR3 is 15 amino acids. Germline V gives CDR1 ENHRY, CDR2 SYGVKD. The V and J ends lost 3 bases and 4 bases, in that order; junction bases with no gene match: 5. In DNA, the CDR3 is TGTGCCATCAGTGAACGAGCGGGGGGTGCAGATACGCAGTATTTT. This encodes CAISERAGGADTQYF.